Only a few counts were recorded for the clone carrying this T cell receptor beta chain. Deletions cut 6 bases from V and 3 bases from J, with 18 bases between. The CDR3 is made up of 15 amino acids. CDR1 and CDR2 from the germline V gene are MNHEY and SMNVEV (reference sequence). This entry comes from a study of control samples from healthy donors and cancer patients. Some clones are missing from TCRdb's copy, which holds only in-frame ones; the method was immunoSEQ multiplex PCR. The data contain about 40,000 clones, 80% to 95% of them singletons. The source of this sequence is a woman aged 50 to 60 in good health. The chain employs TRBV27 and TRBJ2-7; D tentatively reads TRBD1 or TRBD2 (5 bases each). The sample comprised blood. The CDR3 protein is CASSSRQKGLYEQYF. In nucleotides, the CDR3 is TGTGCCAGCAGCAGCCGACAGAAAGGACTCTACGAGCAGTACTTC.